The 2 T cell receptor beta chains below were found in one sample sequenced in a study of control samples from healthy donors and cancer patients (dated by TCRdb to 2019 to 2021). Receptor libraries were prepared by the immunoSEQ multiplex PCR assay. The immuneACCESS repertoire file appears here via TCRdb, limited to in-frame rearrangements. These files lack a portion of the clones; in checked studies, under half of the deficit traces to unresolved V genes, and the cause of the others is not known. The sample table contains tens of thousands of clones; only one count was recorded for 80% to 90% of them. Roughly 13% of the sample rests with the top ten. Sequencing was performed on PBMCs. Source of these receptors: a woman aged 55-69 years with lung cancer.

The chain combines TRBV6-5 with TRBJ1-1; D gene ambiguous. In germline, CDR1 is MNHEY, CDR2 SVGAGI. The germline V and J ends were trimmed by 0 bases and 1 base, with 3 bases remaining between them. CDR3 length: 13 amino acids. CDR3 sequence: CASSYSSNTEAFF. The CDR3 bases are TGTGCCAGCAGTTACTCCTCGAACACTGAAGCTTTCTTT.

CDR3 region: CASSFTGYNSPLHF. In nucleotides, the CDR3 is TGTGCCAGCAGCTTTACAGGGTATAATTCACCCCTCCACTTT. V usage is TRBV5-6 and J usage is TRBJ1-6, with a tentative D call TRBD1 (6 bases). Germline V CDR1 and CDR2: SGHDT, YYEEEE. The CDR3 has 14 amino acids. The V end was cut by 2 bases, the J end by 4 bases, with 7 bases between.